The 9 T cell receptor beta chains reported below all come from one sample, sequenced in a study of blood T cell repertoires in COVID-19. TCRdb keeps only in-frame clones here, not all; method: immunoSEQ multiplex PCR. This repertoire shows 110,000 to 150,000 clones, 75% to 85% found once; its top ten account for 2.5% to 3%. Sequencing input: peripheral blood. These receptors came from a man aged 50-59 years with acute or convalescent COVID-19.

V is TRBV4-1 and J is TRBJ2-7; D uncertain. V lost 2 bases and J 0 bases, leaving 11 bases between the germline ends. In germline, CDR1 is MGHRA, CDR2 YSYEKL. The CDR3 length is 15 residues. For the CDR3, the DNA is TGCGCCAGCAGCCAACTCTCCTCTAGCTCCTACGAGCAGTACTTC. This gives the protein CASSQLSSSSYEQYF.

This clone came up once. V and J are TRBV7-9 and TRBJ1-6, with D unclear. V dropped 6 bases and J dropped 0 bases, with 18 bases sitting between them. The CDR3 contains 18 residues. Germline V gene sequence: CDR1 SEHNR, CDR2 FQNEAQ (reference sequence). The CDR3 loop is CASRATMRRSSYNSPLHF. CDR3 coding DNA: TGTGCCAGCAGAGCTACCATGAGACGGAGCTCCTATAATTCACCCCTCCACTTT.

With regard to this clone: The same CDR3 arises from other DNA sequences in this sample as well. The rearrangement joins TRBV7-2 to TRBJ2-1, with D possibly being TRBD2 (7 bases). Germline V gives CDR1 SGHTA, CDR2 FQGNSA. The CDR3 extends over 15 amino acids. V was shortened by 1 base and J by 4 bases, with 11 bases between the two germline ends. Here the CDR3 reads CASSLGGGLYNEQFF. The CDR3 DNA reads TGTGCCAGCAGCTTAGGGGGGGGGCTTTACAATGAGCAGTTCTTC.

This chain links TRBV7-9 with TRBJ1-5; a possible D gene is TRBD1 (5 bases). CDR3 length equals 13 residues. The V gene lost 5 bases and the J gene lost 7 bases, with 12 bases spanning the gap. Germline loops: CDR1 SEHNR, CDR2 FQNEAQ (reference sequence). The CDR3 DNA is TGTGCCAGCAGCCGCGGGGGGGAACAGCCCCAGCATTTT. Its translation is CASSRGGEQPQHF.

This chain joins TRBV3-1 (or the pseudogene TRBV3-2) and TRBJ1-2, with 8 bases that match TRBD1. CDR3 length: 15 amino acids. J gave up 2 bases and V 3 bases, and 5 bases lay outside the gene matches. Germline CDR1 reads LGHDT; CDR2 reads YNNKEL (reference sequence). The CDR3 loop reads CASSQGDRKNYGYTF. CDR3 in DNA: TGTGCCAGCAGCCAGGGGGACAGGAAAAACTATGGCTACACCTTC.

The chain recombines TRBV28 with TRBJ2-2; 8 nucleotides agree with TRBD2. Per the germline V gene, CDR1 is MDHEN and CDR2 is SYDVKM. The CDR3 spans 18 residues. V was clipped by 6 bases and J by 5 bases; unmatched bases: 17. As DNA, the CDR3 is TGTGCCAGCAGAACAAGTTGGGTTGTTAGCGGGGTGACCGGGGAGCTGTTTTTT. Translated, it gives CASRTSWVVSGVTGELFF.

This chain links TRBV12-3 or TRBV12-4 with TRBJ2-7, with 8 positions matching TRBD1. The CDR3 runs 12 residues. V shed 6 bases and J 4 bases; nucleotides not matched to a gene: 2. The CDR3, as DNA: TGTGCCAGCAGCCGGACAGGGTACGAGCAGTACTTC. It translates to CASSRTGYEQYF.

This rearrangement joins TRBV4-1 to TRBJ2-1; D is unclear. This CDR3 region has 13 residues. CDR1 is MGHRA and CDR2 is YSYEKL in the germline V gene. The germline V and J ends were trimmed by 4 bases and 4 bases, with 8 bases remaining between them. CDR3 bases: TGCGCCAGCAGCCTAAACTCGTACAATGAGCAGTTCTTC. Translating gives CASSLNSYNEQFF.

V usage is TRBV23-1 and J usage is TRBJ1-3, with D unclear. TRBV23-1 falls under the ORF class, with uncertain function. Trimming took off 4 bases at V and 2 bases at J, with 12 bases between the two ends. CDR3 size: 15 residues. This CDR3 reads CASSRELGTGNTIYF. For the CDR3, the DNA is TGCGCCAGCAGTCGGGAGTTGGGGACTGGAAACACCATATATTTT.